Shown below are 4 T cell receptor beta chains from a single sample sequenced in a study of technical replicates of blood from four donors. Clones were read by immunoSEQ multiplex PCR, and TCRdb kept only the in-frame ones, dropping some. Counted here are tens of thousands of clones, around 97% occurring once; the ten biggest clones make up approximately 0.21%. The sample consisted of T cells isolated from PBMCs. Receptor source: a human donor in good health.

This chain uses TRBV4-1 with TRBJ2-5; 7 bases fit TRBD2. CDR1 and CDR2 (germline): MGHRA, YSYEKL. CDR3 size: 12 residues. V lost 3 bases and J lost 5; bases outside the gene matches: 0. DNA for the CDR3: TGCGCCAGCAGCCAGGGGGGGGAGACCCAGTACTTC. Protein sequence: CASSQGGETQYF.

This clone was counted once. The chain has TRBV27 and TRBJ2-7, with D perhaps matching TRBD2 (5 bases). The germline gives CDR1 MNHEY, CDR2 SMNVEV (reference sequence). The CDR3 contains 13 residues. The V end lost 0 bases, the J end lost 6 bases, and 9 bases lay between the germline ends. The CDR3 coding sequence is TGTGCCAGCAGTTTATCGTCCGGGGTCGAGCAGTACTTC. It specifies CASSLSSGVEQYF.

This chain joins TRBV6-1 and TRBJ1-2; D is perhaps TRBD1 (5 bases). Germline values: CDR1 MNHNS, CDR2 SASEGT. The CDR3 covers 14 residues. Deletions cut 3 bases from V and 1 base from J, with 9 bases between. The CDR3 DNA sequence: TGTGCCAGCAGTGAGGTGACAGATAACTATGGCTACACCTTC. It codes for CASSEVTDNYGYTF.

The V gene is TRBV19, the J gene TRBJ2-3; TRBD1 matches 7 bases. CDR1 is LNHDA and CDR2 is SQIVND in the germline V gene (reference sequence). The length of the CDR3 is 13 residues. V was pared by 5 bases and J by 2 bases, with 1 base of the junction left unmatched. The DNA for the CDR3 is TGTGCCAGTAGTGGGACAGTCACAGATACGCAGTATTTT. The encoded protein is CASSGTVTDTQYF.